The 15 T cell receptor beta chains below come from one sample, sequenced in a study of graft-versus-host responses after intestinal transplantation. Measured with immunoSEQ multiplex PCR; TCRdb has only the in-frame clones, and not every one. The sample shows about 88,000 clones, around 90% of them seen only once. These receptors are not linked to any known antigen. This sample comprised unstimulated CD4+ T cells sorted from spleen or lymph node cells, obtained before transplant. All receptors come from a human donor who was the organ donor for an intestinal transplant.

This sequence joins TRBV6-1 and TRBJ1-5; no definite D call. The length of the CDR3 is 21 residues. CDR1 MNHNS and CDR2 SASEGT come from the germline V gene. V was pared by 0 bases and J by 5 bases, with 29 bases between. The CDR3 region has the DNA TGTGCCAGCAGTGAAGCGAGGGAGTCCCCAAATGACCGCCTCACTTATCAGCCCCAGCATTTT. It yields the protein CASSEARESPNDRLTYQPQHF.

The V call is TRBV6-6, the J call TRBJ1-2; D possibly corresponds to TRBD1 (5 bases). CDR3 length: 14 residues. CDR1 is MNHNY and CDR2 is SVGAGI in the germline V gene (reference sequence). Trimming left V 4 bases short and J 4 bases short, with 13 bases between. The DNA for the CDR3 is TGTGCCAGCAGTTTTGATAGGGGCGGCTATGGCTACACCTTC. This translates into CASSFDRGGYGYTF.

This chain connects TRBV15 to TRBJ2-1, with a weak D call TRBD1 (5 bases). This CDR3 region has 12 residues. The V and J ends lost 0 bases and 14 bases respectively, with 11 bases between them. Germline V gene lookup returns CDR1 LNHNV and CDR2 YYDKDF (reference sequence). CDR3 bases: TGTGCCACCAGCAGAGATAGGGCCAGGGAGTTCTTC. Its protein product is CATSRDRAREFF.

This clone turned up a few times. The gene calls are TRBV10-3 and TRBJ2-7; 10 bases align to TRBD2. The CDR3 covers 14 residues. V lost 5 bases, J lost 5 bases, and 6 bases stayed unmatched. Looked up from germline, CDR1 is ENHRY and CDR2 is SYGVKD. This CDR3 is CAISQRTSGNEQYF. For the CDR3, the DNA is TGTGCCATCAGTCAAAGGACTAGCGGCAACGAGCAGTACTTC.

The chain uses TRBV6-5 and TRBJ1-6; TRBD1 agrees at 8 bases. In germline, CDR1 is MNHEY, CDR2 SVGAGI. This CDR3 is 16 amino acids long. Losses at the gene ends were 4 bases for V and 7 bases for J; bases not matched to a gene: 9. The DNA for the CDR3 is TGTGCCAGCAGTTGGGACAGGAGGACCCAAAATTCACCCCTCCACTTT. This gives the protein CASSWDRRTQNSPLHF.

This chain uses TRBV6-1 with TRBJ1-1; 8 bases line up with TRBD1. Germline values: CDR1 MNHNS, CDR2 SASEGT. The J segment lost 2 bases and the V segment lost 8 bases, leaving 4 bases of the junction unmatched. The CDR3 length is 13 residues. Here the CDR3 reads CASRGQVNTEAFF. The CDR3, as DNA: TGTGCCAGCCGGGGACAGGTTAACACTGAAGCTTTCTTT.

The table lists this clone with a few counts. The CDR3, as DNA: TGTGCCAGCAGCTTGGCCCGAGAGGGTATAGTCGGCTACACCTTC. Encoded protein: CASSLAREGIVGYTF. The chain carries TRBV5-5 and TRBJ1-2; no clear D. The CDR3 is made up of 15 amino acids. The V gene's germline CDR1 is SGHKS and CDR2 YYEKEE (reference sequence). Trimming left V 0 bases short and J 8 bases short, with 17 bases between.

The chain carries TRBV5-4 and TRBJ2-5; maybe TRBD2 (6 bases). This CDR3 has 14 amino acids. Between the trimmed V and J ends, which lost 0 bases and 2 bases, there was a span of 8 bases. Germline loops: CDR1 SGHNT, CDR2 YYREEE (reference sequence). The CDR3 is CASSLVGGQETQYF. The CDR3 nucleotides read TGTGCCAGCAGCTTGGTGGGGGGACAAGAGACCCAGTACTTC. Full variable domain (rest looked up from reference TRBV5-4 and TRBJ2-5): ETGVTQSPTHLIKTRGQQVTLRCSSQSGHNTVSWYQQALGQGPQFIFQYYREEENGRGNFPPRFSGLQFPNYSSELNVNALELDDSALYLCASSLVGGQETQYFGPGTRLLVL.

This clone was observed a handful of times. This chain uses TRBV4-1 with TRBJ1-4; tentative D call: TRBD1 (5 bases). The CDR3 length is 15 residues. The germline gives CDR1 MGHRA, CDR2 YSYEKL. Trimming stripped 1 base from V and 8 bases from J, with 14 bases between. As DNA, the CDR3 is TGCGCCAGCAGCCAAGGGGCGGGGCTGAAAGAAAAACTGTTTTTT. Translated: CASSQGAGLKEKLFF.

The chain employs TRBV6-5 and TRBJ1-1, with 7 bases lining up with TRBD1. V was clipped by 5 bases and J by 4 bases; unmatched bases: 10. The CDR3 has 15 amino acids. In germline, CDR1 is MNHEY, CDR2 SVGAGI. The CDR3 here is CASSLKGGATTEAFF. The CDR3, as DNA: TGTGCCAGCAGTCTGAAAGGGGGCGCAACCACTGAAGCTTTCTTT.

The genes are TRBV27 and TRBJ2-7; 8 bases map to TRBD1. CDR3 length: 16 residues. The germline CDR1 and CDR2 sequences are MNHEY and SMNVEV (reference sequence). The junction had 16 bases not matched to a gene; V was cut back by 10 bases and J by 2 bases. The chain's CDR3 is CAKPPARDRSPYEQYF. In DNA form, the CDR3 reads TGTGCCAAACCCCCTGCCCGGGACAGGTCTCCCTACGAGCAGTACTTC.

The chain recombines TRBV4-1 with TRBJ2-1; 9 bases agree with TRBD2. The length of the CDR3 is 17 residues. Germline CDR1 is MGHRA and CDR2 is YSYEKL. Trimming cost V 0 bases and J 8 bases; bases outside gene matches: 11. CDR3 in DNA: TGCGCCAGCAGCCAAGATCACAGTAGCGGGAGAGCATATGAGCAGTTCTTC. Its translation: CASSQDHSSGRAYEQFF.

The CDR3, as DNA: TGCGCCAGCAGTAGGACAAGATCCAATTCACCCCTCCACTTT. It translates to CASSRTRSNSPLHF. The chain is built from TRBV10-1 and TRBJ1-6; perhaps TRBD1 as D (5 bases). Trimming pared 5 bases from V and 7 bases from J, leaving 12 bases between. CDR1 WNHNN and CDR2 SYGVQD come from the germline V gene (reference sequence). This CDR3 region has 14 residues.

The chain combines TRBV10-3 with TRBJ1-1; D possibly corresponds to TRBD1 (5 bases). Germline CDR1 is ENHRY and CDR2 is SYGVKD. Trimming left V 6 bases short and J 2 bases short, with 13 bases between. CDR3 length: 14 amino acids. The CDR3 sequence is CAIRGVSRNTEAFF. The CDR3 coding sequence is TGTGCCATCAGAGGGGTCTCAAGAAACACTGAAGCTTTCTTT.

The rearrangement links TRBV4-1 to TRBJ1-1; 10 nucleotides agree with TRBD1. CDR1 and CDR2 from the germline V gene are MGHRA and YSYEKL. Losses at the gene ends were 4 bases for V and 4 bases for J; bases not matched to a gene: 6. This CDR3 contains 15 residues. The CDR3 nucleotides read TGCGCCAGCAGCCTCCGGGGACAGGGGAGCACTGAAGCTTTCTTT. Translating it yields CASSLRGQGSTEAFF.